The 24 T cell receptor beta chains below were found in one sample sequenced in a study of OX40 agonist ivuxolimab in advanced cancers. Data came from immunoSEQ multiplex PCR; TCRdb stores just in-frame clones and leaves some out. The table lists over 35,000 clones, roughly 87% of them singletons. Sequenced material: CD4+ or CD8+ T cells sorted from blood, taken in a trial of the OX40 agonist ivuxolimab. Source of these receptors: an adult with an advanced solid tumor such as melanoma, head and neck, liver or kidney cancer.

V and J are TRBV7-9 and TRBJ2-2; TRBD2 aligns across 9 bases. The CDR3 has 16 amino acids. The trim removed 5 bases at V and 2 bases at J, leaving 6 bases unmatched. CDR1 is SEHNR, CDR2 FQNEAQ, per germline (reference sequence). The CDR3 DNA follows: TGTGCCAGCAGCGGGGATAGCGGGAGCAACACCGGGGAGCTGTTTTTT. The encoded protein is CASSGDSGSNTGELFF.

The CDR3 sequence: CASSSPGWDEAFF. CDR3 DNA sequence: TGTGCCAGCAGCTCCCCCGGATGGGATGAAGCTTTCTTT. V and J are TRBV11-2 and TRBJ1-1; D gene unclear. V lost 4 bases and J lost 7, with 13 bases in between. The CDR3 is 13 residues long. Germline loops: CDR1 SGHAT, CDR2 FQNNGV.

A single count supports this clone. The J gene is TRBJ2-7, the V gene TRBV19, with D possibly matching TRBD2 (5 bases). Germline V lookup: CDR1 LNHDA, CDR2 SQIVND (reference sequence). This CDR3 comprises 13 residues. Trimming took off 6 bases at V and 6 bases at J, with 15 bases between the two ends. CDR3 protein: CASSWGSGIEQYF. The CDR3 DNA sequence: TGTGCCAGTAGCTGGGGATCGGGGATCGAGCAGTACTTC.

This chain uses TRBV5-6 with TRBJ2-7; D possibly corresponds to TRBD1 (6 bases). CDR1 is SGHDT and CDR2 is YYEEEE in the germline V gene. The CDR3 contains 15 residues. V gave up 0 bases and J gave up 6 bases, with 16 bases separating them. DNA of the CDR3: TGTGCCAGCAGCTTGGAATTGGAGACCAGGGGCGAGCAGTACTTC. Its protein is CASSLELETRGEQYF.

V is TRBV5-6 and J is TRBJ2-2, with D uncertain. Trimming removed 4 bases from V and 2 bases from J, with 9 bases in between. Germline V gives CDR1 SGHDT, CDR2 YYEEEE. This CDR3 comprises 14 residues. The CDR3 sequence: CASSPLGNTGELFF. The CDR3 DNA sequence: TGTGCCAGCAGCCCCTTAGGAAACACCGGGGAGCTGTTTTTT.

Only one count was recorded for this clone. This chain joins TRBV28 and TRBJ1-2; 7 positions agree with TRBD1. CDR3 length: 14 amino acids. Germline V CDR1 and CDR2: MDHEN, SYDVKM. The V gene end was trimmed by 6 bases and the J gene end by 0 bases; junction bases not matched to a gene: 4. The CDR3 spells CASRRQGSNYGYTF. The DNA for the CDR3 is TGTGCCAGCAGGAGACAGGGATCTAACTATGGCTACACCTTC.

As to this clone: Within the sample, other DNA sequences also encode this same CDR3. The chain employs TRBV29-1 and TRBJ2-7; D is possibly TRBD2 (7 bases). The CDR3 spans 12 residues. V shed 4 bases and J shed 8 bases, with 15 bases lying between them. Germline-derived CDR1 and CDR2 are SQVTM and ANQGSEA. The CDR3 bases are TGCAGCGTTGCTATAGGGGGGGGGCAGCAGTACTTC. Translated, it gives CSVAIGGGQQYF.

The V call is TRBV7-9, the J call TRBJ2-7; D is unresolved. Germline V gene data show CDR1 as SEHNR and CDR2 as FQNEAQ (reference sequence). The length of the CDR3 is 12 residues. Trimming shortened V by 3 bases and J by 3 bases, and 6 bases separated the two germline ends. The CDR3, as DNA: TGTGCCAGCAGCTTTCCTAGCTACGAGCAGTACTTC. Translation gives CASSFPSYEQYF.

This chain uses TRBV6-4 with TRBJ1-6; D not resolved. Per the germline V gene, CDR1 is MRHNA and CDR2 is SNTAGT. V lost 4 bases and J 10 bases, leaving 14 bases between the germline ends. The CDR3 is 14 residues long. DNA for the CDR3: TGTGCCAGCAGTGGGTCGGCCGGATGGTCACCCCTCCACTTT. Translating it yields CASSGSAGWSPLHF.

The chain recombines TRBV11-3 with TRBJ2-1; 7 nucleotides agree with TRBD2. The ends lost 0 bases at V and 7 bases at J; junction bases unmatched: 6. Per the germline V gene, CDR1 is SGHNT and CDR2 is YENEEA. CDR3 length equals 15 residues. The CDR3 nucleotides read TGTGCCAGCAGCTTAGAGGGGCAGGGAGGGAATGAGCAGTTCTTC. It yields the protein CASSLEGQGGNEQFF.

V and J are TRBV7-6 and TRBJ2-3, with D perhaps TRBD2 (6 bases). Trimming removed 0 bases from V and 0 bases from J, with 7 bases in between. The germline V gene encodes CDR1 SGHVS and CDR2 FNYEAQ. The CDR3 sequence is 15 residues long. The CDR3 loop reads CASSLAAGSTDTQYF. In nucleotides, the CDR3 is TGTGCCAGCAGCTTAGCGGCGGGGAGCACAGATACGCAGTATTTT. Filled out from reference TRBV7-6 and TRBJ2-3, the complete variable domain reads GAGVSQSPRYKVTKRGQDVALRCDPISGHVSLYWYRQALGQGPEFLTYFNYEAQQDKSGLPNDRFSAERPEGSISTLTIQRTEQRDSAMYRCASSLAAGSTDTQYFGPGTRLTVL.

V gene TRBV9 combines with J gene TRBJ1-2; D is uncertain. This CDR3 contains 12 residues. CDR1 is SGDLS and CDR2 is YYNGEE in the germline V gene. Deletions cut 0 bases from V and 10 bases from J, with 10 bases between. CDR3 nucleotides: TGTGCCAGCAGCGTAGGCAGGTATCCCTACACCTTC. As protein: CASSVGRYPYTF.

The chain has TRBV6-4 and TRBJ2-2; 7 bases line up with TRBD2. The CDR3 is 15 residues long. With V trimmed by 4 bases and J by 0 bases, 2 bases remained unmatched. Germline CDR1 and CDR2: MRHNA and SNTAGT. CDR3 DNA sequence: TGTGCCAGCAGTGCTCGGGGGGCGAACACCGGGGAGCTGTTTTTT. It translates to CASSARGANTGELFF.

V usage is TRBV27 and J usage is TRBJ2-7; D may correspond to TRBD1 or TRBD2 (6 bases each). The V and J ends lost 5 bases and 4 bases respectively, with 18 bases between them. In germline, CDR1 is MNHEY, CDR2 SMNVEV (reference sequence). The CDR3 extends over 15 amino acids. CDR3 DNA sequence: TGTGCCAGCAGTACCCTAGGGGGGCGCGTGTACGAGCAGTACTTC. Its translation: CASSTLGGRVYEQYF.

The J gene is TRBJ2-7, the V gene TRBV6-6; 7 bases map to TRBD2. CDR1 and CDR2 from the germline V gene are MNHNY and SVGAGI (reference sequence). The CDR3 is 15 amino acids. V dropped 2 bases and J dropped 4; count of bases not matched to a gene: 8. This chain's CDR3 is CASSYEAGEAYEQYF. CDR3 coding DNA: TGTGCCAGCAGTTACGAGGCGGGGGAAGCTTACGAGCAGTACTTC.

The chain is built from TRBV27 and TRBJ1-5; no clear D gene. Trimming left V 4 bases short and J 7 bases short, with 11 bases between. Germline V lookup: CDR1 MNHEY, CDR2 SMNVEV (reference sequence). The CDR3 is 13 amino acids. CDR3 sequence: CASSYGVGQPQHF. CDR3 nucleotide sequence: TGTGCCAGCAGTTATGGGGTCGGGCAGCCCCAGCATTTT.

The gene calls are TRBV5-6 and TRBJ2-7, with D unresolved. Germline CDR1 and CDR2: SGHDT and YYEEEE. The CDR3 has 14 residues. Trimming shortened V by 2 bases and J by 2 bases, and 11 bases separated the two germline ends. CDR3 in amino acids: CASSFTTEAYEQYF. CDR3 DNA sequence: TGTGCCAGCAGCTTTACGACGGAAGCCTACGAGCAGTACTTC.

The J gene is TRBJ1-6, the V gene TRBV4-1; D not resolved. V lost 1 base and J lost 14, with 12 bases in between. This CDR3 contains 13 residues. Germline V lookup: CDR1 MGHRA, CDR2 YSYEKL. This CDR3 is CASSQAPAATLHF. The CDR3 DNA sequence: TGCGCCAGCAGCCAAGCCCCCGCTGCAACCCTCCACTTT.

This chain joins TRBV4-3 and TRBJ1-1, with TRBD1 as a possible D gene (6 bases). V lost 1 base and J lost 4, with 7 bases in between. CDR3 size: 13 residues. Germline-derived CDR1 and CDR2 are LGHNA and YSLEER. CDR3 coding DNA: TGCGCCAGCAGCCAAGGGGGGGCCACTGAAGCTTTCTTT. It yields the protein CASSQGGATEAFF.

This clone was detected only a few times. The rearrangement joins TRBV4-3 to TRBJ1-3, with 8 bases aligning to TRBD1. J lost 4 bases, V lost 5 bases, and 4 bases had no gene match. This CDR3 has 14 residues. The germline V gene encodes CDR1 LGHNA and CDR2 YSLEER. The CDR3 sequence: CASSDRGGGNTIYF. The CDR3 region has the DNA TGCGCCAGCAGCGACAGGGGTGGGGGAAACACCATATATTTT.

The J gene is TRBJ1-2, the V gene TRBV7-9; D may be TRBD1 (5 bases). The ends were cut back, 4 bases at V and 0 bases at J, with 15 bases in the middle. Germline V gene lookup returns CDR1 SEHNR and CDR2 FQNEAQ (reference sequence). The CDR3 totals 16 residues. The CDR3 region is CASSSPGAGSNYGYTF. The CDR3 DNA follows: TGTGCCAGCAGCTCTCCCGGGGCAGGATCTAACTATGGCTACACCTTC.

The genes are TRBV6-1 and TRBJ2-1, with D perhaps matching TRBD2 (5 bases). The CDR3 has 15 residues. The ends were cut back, 2 bases at V and 4 bases at J, with 12 bases in the middle. Germline V gene lookup returns CDR1 MNHNS and CDR2 SASEGT. CDR3 DNA: TGTGCCAGCAGTGAATGGGAGTCCTTATACAATGAGCAGTTCTTC. Its translation is CASSEWESLYNEQFF.

This chain links TRBV6-5 with TRBJ2-5, with unresolved D. The CDR3 contains 11 residues. The V end was cut by 5 bases, the J end by 5 bases, with 6 bases between. Per the germline V gene, CDR1 is MNHEY and CDR2 is SVGAGI. In DNA, the CDR3 is TGTGCCAGCAGTATAGGGGAGACCCAGTACTTC. Its protein product is CASSIGETQYF.

This chain connects TRBV27 to TRBJ1-2; D possibly corresponds to TRBD1 (5 bases). Germline V gene data show CDR1 as MNHEY and CDR2 as SMNVEV (reference sequence). V shed 1 base and J shed 5 bases, with 11 bases lying between them. This CDR3 is built from 14 residues. Here the CDR3 DNA reads TGTGCCAGCAGTTTATTGGGCCCAGGGTATGGCTACACCTTC. This sequence encodes CASSLLGPGYGYTF.